This T cell receptor beta chain was identified in a study of somatic mutations in cytotoxic T cells in rheumatoid arthritis. Magnetic beads with positive selection isolated CD4+ and CD8+ fractions, whose purity was verified by flow cytometry. Points from the study as a whole: Among patients with rheumatoid arthritis, but not healthy controls, CD8+ clonality increased with age.

In regard to this clone: What it recognizes is unknown.

The protocol was immunoSEQ multiplex PCR, while the TCRdb copy is restricted to in-frame clones and leaves out a portion. The repertoire includes some 25,000 clones, nearly 75% of them detected once, and just over 9.5% sits in the top ten. Germline CDR1 reads MGHRA; CDR2 reads YSYEKL. J lost 6 bases, V lost 1 base, and 13 bases had no gene match. This CDR3 spans 17 amino acids. The V call is TRBV4-1, the J call TRBJ1-1; TRBD1 aligns across 8 bases. Sequencing was performed on CD8+ T cells sorted from blood. The clonotype originates from a woman aged 18-35 years in good health. The CDR3 DNA reads as TGCGCCAGCAGCCAAGTATCCGGGCAGGGGGCTCGAGCTGAAGCTTTCTTT. Its protein is CASSQVSGQGARAEAFF.